Below are 14 T cell receptor beta chains sequenced from a single sample in a study of T cell responses to AZD1222 COVID-19 vaccine. The data were produced by immunoSEQ multiplex PCR, yet TCRdb's version contains in-frame clones alone and is incomplete. The sample has 140,000 to 150,000 clones; approximately 94% are singletons. Sequenced here: peripheral blood, sampled on day 0 of AZD1222 vaccination. The receptors shown here come from an adult in good health.

The V gene is TRBV2, the J gene TRBJ2-1; D unresolved. Deletions cut 7 bases from V and 6 bases from J, with 7 bases between. CDR1 and CDR2 from the germline V gene are SNHLY and FYNNEI. The CDR3 covers 11 residues. The CDR3 spells CASTHSNEQFF. The DNA of the CDR3 is TGTGCCAGCACCCATAGCAATGAGCAGTTCTTC.

V gene TRBV18 combines with J gene TRBJ1-1; 9 nucleotides match TRBD1. This CDR3 spans 16 amino acids. The V and J ends lost 4 bases and 1 base, in that order; junction bases with no gene match: 7. Germline lookup yields CDR1 KGHSH and CDR2 LQKENI. CDR3 coding DNA: TGTGCCAGCTCACAGCTAGGACAGGGGCAGAACACTGAAGCTTTCTTT. Protein: CASSQLGQGQNTEAFF.

The chain carries TRBV3-1 (or the pseudogene TRBV3-2) and TRBJ1-2; D might be TRBD1 (5 bases). CDR1 is LGHDT and CDR2 is YNNKEL in the germline V gene (reference sequence). Trimming removed 1 base from V and 12 bases from J, with 12 bases in between. The CDR3 loop spans 12 amino acids. CDR3 amino acids: CASSQGGVEDTF. CDR3 sequence (DNA): TGTGCCAGCAGCCAAGGAGGGGTGGAAGACACCTTC.

The J gene is TRBJ1-5, the V gene TRBV10-2; 9 bases match TRBD1. The V gene's germline CDR1 is WSHSY and CDR2 SAAADI. The CDR3 runs to 17 residues. The J segment lost 1 base and the V segment lost 4 bases, leaving 8 bases of the junction unmatched. CDR3 region: CASSGRPGTGSNQPQHF. In DNA form, the CDR3 reads TGCGCCAGCAGTGGAAGACCCGGGACAGGGAGCAATCAGCCCCAGCATTTT.

This clone was seen only once. This rearrangement joins TRBV2 to TRBJ2-1; weak D call: TRBD2 (6 bases). The germline V gene has CDR1 SNHLY and CDR2 FYNNEI. The CDR3 has 15 amino acids. V was shortened by 8 bases and J by 8 bases, with 22 bases between the two germline ends. This chain's CDR3 is CASAPGLSRLDEQFF. The CDR3 DNA sequence: TGTGCCAGCGCCCCGGGACTCTCGAGGTTAGATGAGCAGTTCTTC.

The chain links TRBV5-1 to TRBJ1-2; no reliable D call. The CDR3 length is 14 residues. Germline V CDR1 and CDR2: SGHRS, YFSETQ. V was pared by 2 bases and J by 7 bases, with 15 bases between. The DNA for the CDR3 is TGCGCCAGCAGCTTCGCCGAAGGTTCCGTTGGCTACACCTTC. This sequence encodes CASSFAEGSVGYTF.

This CDR3 reads CATSRGPVTANQPQHF. CDR3 DNA: TGTGCCACCAGCAGAGGTCCGGTGACGGCTAATCAGCCCCAGCATTTT. The rearrangement joins TRBV15 to TRBJ1-5; unclear D gene. The V end was cut by 1 base, the J end by 4 bases, with 14 bases between. This CDR3 contains 16 residues. Germline CDR1 and CDR2: LNHNV and YYDKDF (reference sequence). The variable domain in full, completed from reference TRBV15 and TRBJ1-5, reads DAMVIQNPRYQVTQFGKPVTLSCSQTLNHNVMYWYQQKSSQAPKLLFHYYDKDFNNEADTPDNFQSRRPNTSFCFLDIRSPGLGDTAMYLCATSRGPVTANQPQHFGDGTRLSIL.

CDR3 loop: CASSYGPLNTEAFF. CDR3 nucleotides: TGTGCCAGCAGTTACGGCCCGCTGAACACTGAAGCTTTCTTT. The V and J genes are TRBV6-5 and TRBJ1-1; D unclear. Germline V CDR1 and CDR2: MNHEY, SVGAGI. The CDR3 is made up of 14 amino acids. Between the trimmed V and J ends, which lost 2 bases and 0 bases, there was a span of 7 bases.

This chain connects TRBV6-5 to TRBJ2-3; 11 bases fit TRBD2. The ends lost 8 bases at V and 5 bases at J; junction bases unmatched: 9. The CDR3 totals 15 residues. Germline CDR1 and CDR2: MNHEY and SVGAGI. The CDR3 loop is CASRPSGGNGDTQYF. CDR3 nucleotides: TGTGCCAGCCGACCTAGCGGGGGGAATGGAGATACGCAGTATTTT.

As for this clone: The same CDR3 can be traced to other DNA sequences in this sample. This chain links TRBV5-1 with TRBJ2-7; 11 bases align to TRBD1. Germline V lookup: CDR1 SGHRS, CDR2 YFSETQ. The CDR3 has 14 amino acids. The V segment lost 5 bases and the J segment 3 bases; nucleotides outside the gene matches: 4. The CDR3 DNA reads as TGCGCCAGCAGTTCCGGGACAGGGGGCTACGAGCAGTACTTC. It codes for CASSSGTGGYEQYF.

The chain is built from TRBV24-1 and TRBJ2-5, with D possibly being TRBD1 (5 bases). This CDR3 has 15 residues. V gave up 2 bases and J gave up 5 bases, with 14 bases separating them. Germline values: CDR1 KGHDR, CDR2 SFDVKD. The CDR3 DNA follows: TGTGCCACCAGTGATTCCCAGGGCTTGGGCGAGACCCAGTACTTC. Translation: CATSDSQGLGETQYF.

Regarding this clone: Other DNA sequences in the sample encode the same CDR3. The genes are TRBV20-1 and TRBJ1-2; no clear D. The CDR3 has 10 amino acids. Germline CDR1 DFQATT, CDR2 SNEGSKA (reference sequence). The CDR3 DNA sequence: TGCAGCGCATTTCGCTATGGCTACACCTTC. This sequence encodes CSAFRYGYTF.

The chain is built from TRBV9 and TRBJ1-1; D is unresolved. V was clipped by 8 bases and J by 0 bases, with 11 bases between them. The germline V gene encodes CDR1 SGDLS and CDR2 YYNGEE. CDR3 length: 13 residues. The CDR3 DNA follows: TGTGCCAGTCAACGTGCTATGAACACTGAAGCTTTCTTT. Its translation is CASQRAMNTEAFF. Drawing the rest from reference TRBV9 and TRBJ1-1, the complete variable domain is DSGVTQTPKHLITATGQRVTLRCSPRSGDLSVYWYQQSLDQGLQFLIQYYNGEERAKGNILERFSAQQFPDLHSELNLSSLELGDSALYFCASQRAMNTEAFFGQGTRLTVV.

This chain's CDR3 is CASSQESQVYGYTF. CDR3 coding DNA: TGTGCCAGCAGCCAAGAAAGTCAGGTCTATGGCTACACCTTC. The chain couples TRBV4-2 to TRBJ1-2; D remains unclear. Trimming pared 0 bases from V and 4 bases from J, leaving 9 bases between. There are 14 residues in the CDR3. Per the germline V gene, CDR1 is LGHNA and CDR2 is YNFKEQ.